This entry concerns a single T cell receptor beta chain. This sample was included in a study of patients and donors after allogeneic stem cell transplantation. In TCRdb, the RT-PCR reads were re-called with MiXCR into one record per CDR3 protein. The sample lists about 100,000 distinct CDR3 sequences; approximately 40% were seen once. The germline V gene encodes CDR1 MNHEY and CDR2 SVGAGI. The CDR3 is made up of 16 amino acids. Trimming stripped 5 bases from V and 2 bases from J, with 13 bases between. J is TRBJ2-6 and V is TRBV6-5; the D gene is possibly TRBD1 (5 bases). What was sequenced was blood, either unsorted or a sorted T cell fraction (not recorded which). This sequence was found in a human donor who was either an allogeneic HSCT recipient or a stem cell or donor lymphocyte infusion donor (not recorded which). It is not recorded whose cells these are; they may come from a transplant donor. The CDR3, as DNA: TGTGCCAGCAGTGACCCGACAGCTCCTGGGGCCAACGTCCTGACTTTC. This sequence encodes CASSDPTAPGANVLTF.